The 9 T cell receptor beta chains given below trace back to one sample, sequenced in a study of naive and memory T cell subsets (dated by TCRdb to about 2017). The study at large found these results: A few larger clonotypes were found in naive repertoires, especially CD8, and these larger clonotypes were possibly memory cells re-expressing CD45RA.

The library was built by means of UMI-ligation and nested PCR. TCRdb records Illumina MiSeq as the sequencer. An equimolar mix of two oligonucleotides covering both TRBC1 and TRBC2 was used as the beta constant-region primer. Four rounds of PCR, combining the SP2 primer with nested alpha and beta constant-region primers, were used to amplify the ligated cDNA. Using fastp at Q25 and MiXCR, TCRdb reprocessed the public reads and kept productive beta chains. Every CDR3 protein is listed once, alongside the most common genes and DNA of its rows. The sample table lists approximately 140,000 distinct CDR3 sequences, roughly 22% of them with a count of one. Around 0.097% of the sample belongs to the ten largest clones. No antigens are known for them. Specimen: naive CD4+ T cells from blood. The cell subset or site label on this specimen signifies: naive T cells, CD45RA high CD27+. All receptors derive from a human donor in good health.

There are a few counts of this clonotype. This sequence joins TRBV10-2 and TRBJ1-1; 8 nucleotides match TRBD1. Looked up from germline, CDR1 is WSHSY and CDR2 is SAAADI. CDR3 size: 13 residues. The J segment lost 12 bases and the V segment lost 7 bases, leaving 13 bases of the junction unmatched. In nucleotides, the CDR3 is TGCGCCAGCAACGGGGCAGGGGGCGGTGTAACTTTCTTT. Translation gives CASNGAGGGVTFF.

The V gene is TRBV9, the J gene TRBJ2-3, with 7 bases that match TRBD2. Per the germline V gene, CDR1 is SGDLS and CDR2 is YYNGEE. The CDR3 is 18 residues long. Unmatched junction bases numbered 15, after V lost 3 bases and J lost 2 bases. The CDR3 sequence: CASSARDTGRALTDTQYF. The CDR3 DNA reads TGTGCCAGCAGCGCGAGGGATACGGGGAGGGCCCTCACAGATACGCAGTATTTT.

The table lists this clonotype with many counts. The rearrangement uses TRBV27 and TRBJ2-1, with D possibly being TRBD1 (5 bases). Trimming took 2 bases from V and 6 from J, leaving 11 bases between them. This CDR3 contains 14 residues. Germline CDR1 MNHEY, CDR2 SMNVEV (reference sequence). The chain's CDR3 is CASSLRQFRNEQFF. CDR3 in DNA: TGTGCCAGCAGTTTACGACAGTTCCGCAATGAGCAGTTCTTC.

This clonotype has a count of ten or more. This chain's CDR3 is CSVGQGPLYEQYF. Here the CDR3 DNA reads TGCAGCGTAGGACAGGGTCCCCTCTACGAGCAGTACTTC. V and J are TRBV29-1 and TRBJ2-7; 8 bases are shared with TRBD1. This CDR3 is built from 13 residues. V shed 6 bases and J 3 bases; nucleotides not matched to a gene: 7. The V gene's germline CDR1 is SQVTM and CDR2 ANQGSEA.

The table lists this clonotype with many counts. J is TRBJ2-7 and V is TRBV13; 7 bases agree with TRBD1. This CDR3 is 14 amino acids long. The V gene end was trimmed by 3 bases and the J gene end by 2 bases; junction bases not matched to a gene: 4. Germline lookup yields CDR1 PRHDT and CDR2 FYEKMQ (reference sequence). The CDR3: CASSLAGTAYEQYF. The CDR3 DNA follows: TGTGCCAGCAGCTTGGCCGGGACAGCCTACGAGCAGTACTTC. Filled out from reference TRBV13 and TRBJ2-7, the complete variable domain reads AAGVIQSPRHLIKEKRETATLKCYPIPRHDTVYWYQQGPGQDPQFLISFYEKMQSDKGSIPDRFSAQQFSDYHSELNMSSLELGDSALYFCASSLAGTAYEQYFGPGTRLTVT.

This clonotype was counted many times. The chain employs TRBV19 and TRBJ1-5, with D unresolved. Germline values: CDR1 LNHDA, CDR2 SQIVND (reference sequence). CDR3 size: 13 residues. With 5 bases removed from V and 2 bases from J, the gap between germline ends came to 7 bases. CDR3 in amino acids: CASSVPGNQPQHF. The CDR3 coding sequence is TGTGCCAGTAGTGTCCCAGGCAATCAGCCCCAGCATTTT.

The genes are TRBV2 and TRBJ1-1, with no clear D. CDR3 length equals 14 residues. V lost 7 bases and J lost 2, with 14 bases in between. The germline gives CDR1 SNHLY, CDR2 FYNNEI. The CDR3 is CASILQRANTEAFF. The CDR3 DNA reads TGTGCCAGCATCCTACAGAGGGCAAACACTGAAGCTTTCTTT. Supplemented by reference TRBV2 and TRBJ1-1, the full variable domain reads EPEVTQTPSHQVTQMGQEVILRCVPISNHLYFYWYRQILGQKVEFLVSFYNNEISEKSEIFDDQFSVERPDGSNFTLKIRSTKLEDSAMYFCASILQRANTEAFFGQGTRLTVV.

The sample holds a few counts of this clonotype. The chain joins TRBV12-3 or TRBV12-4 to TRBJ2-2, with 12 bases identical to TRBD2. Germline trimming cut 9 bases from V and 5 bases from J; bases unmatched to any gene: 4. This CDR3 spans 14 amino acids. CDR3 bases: TGTGCCAGTGGGACTAGCGGGCTTACCGGGGAGCTGTTTTTT. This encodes CASGTSGLTGELFF.

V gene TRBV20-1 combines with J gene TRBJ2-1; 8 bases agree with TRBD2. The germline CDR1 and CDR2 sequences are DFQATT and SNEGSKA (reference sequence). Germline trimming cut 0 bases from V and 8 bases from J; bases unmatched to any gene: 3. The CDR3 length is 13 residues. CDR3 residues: CSARDQREHEQFF. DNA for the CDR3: TGCAGTGCTAGAGATCAGCGGGAGCATGAGCAGTTCTTC.